The clone carrying this T cell receptor beta chain showed up just once. Its antigen is unknown. The data derive from a study of shared clonotypes between healthy human individuals. Whole-study context: Three CD4 naive, three CD4 memory, two CD8 naive and one CD8 memory plate were used per donor.

Study conclusions and caveats: Sequencing depth was predicted to influence how clonotypes are shared among donors. Researchers found naive subsets generally carried larger estimated richness than memory subsets. About 5.2% was the fraction of naive CD4 clonotypes found shared across several donors.

Using immunoSEQ multiplex PCR, the repertoire was profiled, and TCRdb retains in-frame clones only, with some absent. The table has some 1.1 million clones, roughly 77% seen once. This sequence originates from a man between 18 and 35 years old in good health. Some clones in this sample may be carry-over from other donors' samples. Sequenced: memory CD4+ T cells from PBMCs. As for subset: CD45RA-negative fraction.

The CDR3 spells CASSPDRGLTNEKLFF. The CDR3 DNA reads as TGTGCCAGCAGCCCGGACAGGGGGCTTACTAATGAAAAACTGTTTTTT. The genes are TRBV5-8 and TRBJ1-4; 11 bases match TRBD1. CDR3 length: 16 residues. Germline lookup yields CDR1 SGHTS and CDR2 YDEGEE. After removal of 4 bases from V and 2 bases from J, the junction contained 4 bases not matched to a gene.